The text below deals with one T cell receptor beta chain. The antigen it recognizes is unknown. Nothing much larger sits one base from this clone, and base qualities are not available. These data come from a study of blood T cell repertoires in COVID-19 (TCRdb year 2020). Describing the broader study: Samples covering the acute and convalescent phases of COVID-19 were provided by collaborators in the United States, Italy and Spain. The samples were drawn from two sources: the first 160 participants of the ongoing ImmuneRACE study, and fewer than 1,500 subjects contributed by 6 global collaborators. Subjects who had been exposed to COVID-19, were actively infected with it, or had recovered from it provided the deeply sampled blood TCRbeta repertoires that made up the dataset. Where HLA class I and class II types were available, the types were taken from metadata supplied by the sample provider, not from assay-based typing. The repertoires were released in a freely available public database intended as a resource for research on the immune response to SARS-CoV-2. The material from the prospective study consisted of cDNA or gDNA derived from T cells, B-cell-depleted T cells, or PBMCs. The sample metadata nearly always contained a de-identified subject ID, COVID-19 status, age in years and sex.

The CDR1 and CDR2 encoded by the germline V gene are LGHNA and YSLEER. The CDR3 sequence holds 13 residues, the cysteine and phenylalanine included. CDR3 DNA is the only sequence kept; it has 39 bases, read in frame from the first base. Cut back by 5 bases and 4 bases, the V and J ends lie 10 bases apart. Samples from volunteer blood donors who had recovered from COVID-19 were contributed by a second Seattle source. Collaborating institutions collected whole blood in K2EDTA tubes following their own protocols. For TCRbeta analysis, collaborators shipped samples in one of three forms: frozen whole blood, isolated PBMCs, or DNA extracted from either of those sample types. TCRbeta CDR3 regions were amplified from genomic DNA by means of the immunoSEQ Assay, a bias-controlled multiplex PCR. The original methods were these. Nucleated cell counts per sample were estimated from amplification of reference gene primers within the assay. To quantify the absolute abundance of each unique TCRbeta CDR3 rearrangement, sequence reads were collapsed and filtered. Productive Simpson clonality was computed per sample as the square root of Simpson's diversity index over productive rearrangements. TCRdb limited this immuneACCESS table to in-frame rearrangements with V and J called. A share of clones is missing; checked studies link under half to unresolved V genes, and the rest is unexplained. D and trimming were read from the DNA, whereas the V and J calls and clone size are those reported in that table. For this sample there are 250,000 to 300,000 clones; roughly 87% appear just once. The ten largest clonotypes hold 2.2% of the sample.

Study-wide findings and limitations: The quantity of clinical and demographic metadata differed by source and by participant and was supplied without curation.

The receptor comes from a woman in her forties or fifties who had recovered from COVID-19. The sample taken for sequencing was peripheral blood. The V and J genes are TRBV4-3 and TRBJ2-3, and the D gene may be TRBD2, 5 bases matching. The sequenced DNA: TGCGCCAGCAGCGCCTTTAGCGCAGATACGCAGTATTTT. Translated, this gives CASSAFSADTQYF.